This T cell receptor beta chain was identified during a study of blood T cell repertoires in COVID-19. Study-level information: Sources were T cells, B-cell-depleted T cells, or PBMCs; the material itself was cDNA or gDNA.

Per the authors' pipeline: Reference gene primer amplification gave nucleated cell count estimates. Sequencing used immunoSEQ multiplex PCR; TCRdb keeps in-frame clones, though not all of them. That table gives V, J and clone size, and the DNA gave D and trimming. This sample has 300,000 or so clones, with around 90% found just once. This CDR3 comprises 13 residues. The germline CDR1 and CDR2 sequences are KGHSH and LQKENI. V was cut by 3 bases and J by 3 bases, with 8 bases left in between. Assignment of participants to cohorts was predicated upon participant-reported clinical history. What the recovered Cohort 3 donors had was two negative PCRs, clearance, or symptom resolution. Concerning this clone: The same CDR3 is also encoded by other DNA sequences in this sample.

This receptor was identified in a woman aged 25-40 years who had recovered from COVID-19. The sequencing input was PBMCs or T cells enriched from blood (not recorded which). V and J are TRBV18 and TRBJ1-2, with a tentative D call TRBD1 (5 bases). DNA of the CDR3: TGTGCCAGCTCACCGGGGCAGGACTATGGCTACACCTTC. The encoded protein is CASSPGQDYGYTF.